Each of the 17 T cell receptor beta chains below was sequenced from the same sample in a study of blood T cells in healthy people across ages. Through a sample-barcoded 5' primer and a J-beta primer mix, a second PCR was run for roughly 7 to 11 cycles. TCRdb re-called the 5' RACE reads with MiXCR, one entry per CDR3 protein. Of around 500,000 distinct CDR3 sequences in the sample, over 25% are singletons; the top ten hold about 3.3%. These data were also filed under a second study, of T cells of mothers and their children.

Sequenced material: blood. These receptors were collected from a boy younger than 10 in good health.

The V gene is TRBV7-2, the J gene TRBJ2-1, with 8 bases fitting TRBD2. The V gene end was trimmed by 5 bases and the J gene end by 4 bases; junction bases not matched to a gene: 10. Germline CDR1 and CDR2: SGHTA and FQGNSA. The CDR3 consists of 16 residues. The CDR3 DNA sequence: TGTGCCAGCAGCCCCGTAGCGGGGAAGACTTACAATGAGCAGTTCTTC. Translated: CASSPVAGKTYNEQFF.

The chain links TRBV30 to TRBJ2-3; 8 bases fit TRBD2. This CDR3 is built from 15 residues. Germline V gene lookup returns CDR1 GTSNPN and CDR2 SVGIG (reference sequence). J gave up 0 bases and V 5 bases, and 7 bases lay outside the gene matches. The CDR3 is CAWGALAGSTDTQYF. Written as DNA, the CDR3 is TGTGCCTGGGGTGCTTTAGCGGGAAGCACAGATACGCAGTATTTT.

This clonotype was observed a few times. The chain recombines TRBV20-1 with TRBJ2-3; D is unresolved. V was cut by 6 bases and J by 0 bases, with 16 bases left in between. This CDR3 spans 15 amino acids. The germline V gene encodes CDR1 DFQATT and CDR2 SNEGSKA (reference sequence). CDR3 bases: TGCAGTGCCCCCCCGGATGACGCGAGCACAGATACGCAGTATTTT. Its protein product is CSAPPDDASTDTQYF.

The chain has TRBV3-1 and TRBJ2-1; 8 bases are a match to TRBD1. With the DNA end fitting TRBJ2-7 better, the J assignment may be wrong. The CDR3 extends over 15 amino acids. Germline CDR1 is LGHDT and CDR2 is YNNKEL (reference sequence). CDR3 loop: CASSQDRTGIYEQYF. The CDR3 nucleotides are TGTGCCAGCAGCCAAGATCGGACAGGGATCTACGAGCAGTACTTC.

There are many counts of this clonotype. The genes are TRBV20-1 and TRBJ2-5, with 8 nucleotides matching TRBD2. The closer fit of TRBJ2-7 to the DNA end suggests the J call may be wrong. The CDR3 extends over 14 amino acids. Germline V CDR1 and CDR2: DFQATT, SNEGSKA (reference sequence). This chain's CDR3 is CSAYSGGRDYEQYF. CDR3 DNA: TGCAGTGCTTACAGCGGGGGTCGTGATTACGAGCAGTACTTC.

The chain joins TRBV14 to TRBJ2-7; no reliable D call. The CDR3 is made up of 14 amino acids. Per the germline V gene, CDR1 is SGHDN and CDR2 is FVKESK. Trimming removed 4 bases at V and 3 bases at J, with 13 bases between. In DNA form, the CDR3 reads TGTGCCAGCAGCCCTTCCCACGGGCTCTACGAGCAGTACTTC. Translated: CASSPSHGLYEQYF.

For the CDR3, the DNA is TGTGCCAGCAGCTCTAGCGGCCTGATAGCCAAAAACATTCAGTACTTC. Translated: CASSSSGLIAKNIQYF. The V call is TRBV7-9, the J call TRBJ2-4; TRBD2 aligns across 7 bases. The trim removed 4 bases at V and 0 bases at J, leaving 6 bases unmatched. From germline, CDR1 is SEHNR and CDR2 FQNEAQ (reference sequence). This CDR3 has 16 amino acids.

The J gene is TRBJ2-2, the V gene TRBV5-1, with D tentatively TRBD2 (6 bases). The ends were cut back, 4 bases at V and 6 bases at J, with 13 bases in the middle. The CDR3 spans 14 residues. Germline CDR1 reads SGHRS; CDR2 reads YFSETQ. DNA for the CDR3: TGCGCCAGCAGCCCGCGGGGTCGGCCCGGGGAGCTGTTTTTT. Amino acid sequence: CASSPRGRPGELFF.

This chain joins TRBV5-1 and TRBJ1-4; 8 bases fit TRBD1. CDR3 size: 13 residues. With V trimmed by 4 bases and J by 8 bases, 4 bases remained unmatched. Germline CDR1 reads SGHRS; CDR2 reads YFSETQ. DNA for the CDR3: TGCGCCAGCAGCACCGGGGACAGGGAAAAACTGTTTTTT. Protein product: CASSTGDREKLFF.

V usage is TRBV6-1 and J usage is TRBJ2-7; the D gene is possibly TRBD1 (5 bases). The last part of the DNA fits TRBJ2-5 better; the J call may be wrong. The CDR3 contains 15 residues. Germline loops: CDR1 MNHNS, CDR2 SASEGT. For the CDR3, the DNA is TGTGCCAGCAGTGGAGGACAAGTCCAGTGGGAGACCCAGTACTTC. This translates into CASSGGQVQWETQYF.

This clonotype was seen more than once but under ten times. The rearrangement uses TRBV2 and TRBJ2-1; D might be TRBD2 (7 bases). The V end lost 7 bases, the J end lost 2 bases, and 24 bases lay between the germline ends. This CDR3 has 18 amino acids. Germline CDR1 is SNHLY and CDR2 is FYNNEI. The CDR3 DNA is TGTGCCAGCAACTTTGGGGGGGGGCCCCAGGGCACCTACAATGAGCAGTTCTTC. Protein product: CASNFGGGPQGTYNEQFF.

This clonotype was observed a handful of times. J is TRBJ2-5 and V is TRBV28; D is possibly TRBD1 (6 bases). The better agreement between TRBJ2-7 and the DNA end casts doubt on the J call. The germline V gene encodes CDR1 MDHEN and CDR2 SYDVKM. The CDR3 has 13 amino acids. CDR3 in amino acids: CASKGTLIYEQYF. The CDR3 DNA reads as TGTGCCAGCAAGGGGACACTCATCTACGAGCAGTACTTC.

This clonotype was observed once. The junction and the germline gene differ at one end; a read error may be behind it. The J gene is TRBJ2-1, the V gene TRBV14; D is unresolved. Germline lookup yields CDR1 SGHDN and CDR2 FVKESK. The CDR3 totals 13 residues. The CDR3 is CASNQVSWDEQFF. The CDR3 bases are TGTGCCAGCAACCAAGTTTCTTGGGATGAGCAGTTCTTC.

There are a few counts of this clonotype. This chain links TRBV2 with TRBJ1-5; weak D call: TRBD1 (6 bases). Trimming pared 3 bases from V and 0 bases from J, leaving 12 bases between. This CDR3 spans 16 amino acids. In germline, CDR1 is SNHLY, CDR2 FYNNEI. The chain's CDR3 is CASSEGGRASNQPQHF. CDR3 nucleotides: TGTGCCAGCAGTGAGGGGGGCCGGGCTAGCAATCAGCCCCAGCATTTT.

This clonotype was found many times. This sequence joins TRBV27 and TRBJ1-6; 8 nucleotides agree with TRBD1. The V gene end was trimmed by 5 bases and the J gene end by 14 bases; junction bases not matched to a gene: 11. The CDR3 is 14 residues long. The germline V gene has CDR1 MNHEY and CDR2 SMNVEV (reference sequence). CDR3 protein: CASSPWTGSMALHF. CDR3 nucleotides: TGTGCCAGCAGTCCTTGGACAGGGAGTATGGCCCTCCACTTT.

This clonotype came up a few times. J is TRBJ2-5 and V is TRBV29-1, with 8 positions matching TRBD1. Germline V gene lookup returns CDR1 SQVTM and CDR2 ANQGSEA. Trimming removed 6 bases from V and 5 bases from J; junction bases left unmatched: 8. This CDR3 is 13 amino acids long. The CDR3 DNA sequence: TGCAGCGTAGCTCCGACAGGGGCCGAGACCCAGTACTTC. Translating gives CSVAPTGAETQYF.

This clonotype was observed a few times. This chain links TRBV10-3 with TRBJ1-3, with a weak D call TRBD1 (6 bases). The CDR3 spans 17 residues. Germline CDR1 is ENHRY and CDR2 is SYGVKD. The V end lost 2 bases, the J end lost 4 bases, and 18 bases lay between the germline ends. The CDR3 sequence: CAISEPRGGTLGNTIYF. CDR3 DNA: TGTGCCATCAGTGAGCCACGAGGAGGGACACTCGGAAACACCATATATTTT.